These 14 T cell receptor beta chains were sequenced from one sample in a study of T cell responses to AZD1222 COVID-19 vaccine. The protocol was immunoSEQ multiplex PCR, while the TCRdb copy is restricted to in-frame clones and leaves out a portion. Among roughly 200,000 clones listed, 85% to 90% were seen once. The sample was peripheral blood, taken on day 0 of AZD1222 vaccination. These receptors were collected from an adult in good health.

This clone occurred a few times. The chain recombines TRBV7-9 with TRBJ2-1; D uncertain. Germline V CDR1 and CDR2: SEHNR, FQNEAQ (reference sequence). The V end was cut by 2 bases, the J end by 8 bases, with 4 bases between. This CDR3 region has 11 residues. The CDR3 region has the DNA TGTGCCAGCAGCTTACTGGATGAGCAGTTCTTC. Translating gives CASSLLDEQFF.

The chain links TRBV29-1 to TRBJ1-2, with D maybe TRBD1 (6 bases). The germline CDR1 and CDR2 sequences are SQVTM and ANQGSEA. Deletions cut 3 bases from V and 3 bases from J, with 17 bases between. The CDR3 has 15 amino acids. The CDR3: CSVDKGTTGYYGYTF. The DNA for the CDR3 is TGCAGCGTTGATAAGGGTACGACAGGATACTATGGCTACACCTTC.

The chain joins TRBV7-9 to TRBJ2-7; possibly TRBD1 for D (8 bases). CDR1 is SEHNR and CDR2 is FQNEAQ in the germline V gene (reference sequence). V lost 4 bases, J lost 3 bases, and 16 bases lay in between. This CDR3 region has 15 residues. The CDR3 DNA reads as TGTGCCAGCAGCTCAGGACAGGGACTATTCTACGAGCAGTACTTC. Translated: CASSSGQGLFYEQYF.

This clone appeared a few times. This sequence joins TRBV7-3 and TRBJ2-1; a weak D match, TRBD2 (5 bases). The CDR3 is made up of 15 amino acids. Germline loops: CDR1 SGHTA, CDR2 FQGTGA. Trimming removed 2 bases at V and 8 bases at J, with 16 bases between. The CDR3 bases are TGTGCCAGCAGCTTACCGGGCCCCCTCGGGGATGAGCAGTTCTTC. Its protein product is CASSLPGPLGDEQFF.

This sequence joins TRBV5-1 and TRBJ1-2; 9 bases align to TRBD1. CDR1 and CDR2 from the germline V gene are SGHRS and YFSETQ. This CDR3 region has 16 residues. Trimming took 4 bases from V and 4 from J; bases not matched to a gene: 11. This chain's CDR3 is CASSLSKGTGSYGYTF. CDR3 DNA: TGCGCCAGCAGCCTATCTAAGGGGACAGGGTCCTATGGCTACACCTTC. The complete variable domain, with remaining parts taken from reference TRBV5-1 and TRBJ1-2, reads KAGVTQTPRYLIKTRGQQVTLSCSPISGHRSVSWYQQTPGQGLQFLFEYFSETQRNKGNFPGRFSGRQFSNSRSEMNVSTLELGDSALYLCASSLSKGTGSYGYTFGSGTRLTVV.

The chain carries TRBV19 and TRBJ1-4; 7 nucleotides align to TRBD1. This CDR3 region has 16 residues. Germline V gene sequence: CDR1 LNHDA, CDR2 SQIVND (reference sequence). The V and J ends lost 6 bases and 7 bases, in that order; junction bases with no gene match: 14. The CDR3 protein is CASSLTPGQPGEKLFF. DNA of the CDR3: TGTGCCAGTAGCCTTACTCCGGGACAGCCGGGTGAAAAACTGTTTTTT.

V and J are TRBV6-5 and TRBJ1-4; the D is unclear. CDR1 is MNHEY, CDR2 SVGAGI, per germline. CDR3 size: 16 residues. V lost 0 bases and J lost 0, with 8 bases in between. CDR3 region: CASSYSIRTTNEKLFF. DNA of the CDR3: TGTGCCAGCAGTTACTCGATCAGAACAACTAATGAAAAACTGTTTTTT.

The table lists this clone with a count of one. This rearrangement joins TRBV10-3 to TRBJ2-7; 11 bases match TRBD1. Germline V gives CDR1 ENHRY, CDR2 SYGVKD. CDR3 length: 15 residues. With V trimmed by 4 bases and J by 3 bases, 5 bases remained unmatched. The CDR3 reads CAISGGTGGFYEQYF. The CDR3 DNA reads as TGTGCCATCAGTGGAGGGACAGGGGGTTTCTACGAGCAGTACTTC.

The chain is built from TRBV7-3 and TRBJ2-5; D call uncertain. The CDR3 covers 13 residues. The V end was cut by 1 base, the J end by 4 bases, with 7 bases between. Germline V gene sequence: CDR1 SGHTA, CDR2 FQGTGA. The CDR3 DNA reads TGTGCCAGCAGCTTAAACCCCGGAGAGACCCAGTACTTC. This translates into CASSLNPGETQYF.

The V and J genes are TRBV7-3 and TRBJ1-2; D is perhaps TRBD1 (5 bases). Germline V gene data show CDR1 as SGHTA and CDR2 as FQGTGA. V was shortened by 7 bases and J by 6 bases, with 21 bases between the two germline ends. This CDR3 region has 15 residues. The CDR3 loop is CASTGSDRALDGYTF. CDR3 sequence (DNA): TGTGCCAGCACAGGGTCCGATCGGGCGTTGGATGGCTACACCTTC.

The chain links TRBV10-3 to TRBJ1-5; 8 nucleotides agree with TRBD1. The CDR3 contains 18 residues. The J segment lost 4 bases and the V segment lost 2 bases, leaving 13 bases of the junction unmatched. Per germline, CDR1 ENHRY and CDR2 SYGVKD. For the CDR3, the DNA is TGTGCCATCAGTGAGCCGCGGGACAGGCAAAATAAGAATCAGCCCCAGCATTTT. Its translation: CAISEPRDRQNKNQPQHF.

This chain joins TRBV12-5 and TRBJ2-5, with a possible D match to TRBD2 (7 bases). The V end was cut by 6 bases, the J end by 4 bases, with 12 bases between. CDR1 is LGHNT and CDR2 is FRNRAP in the germline V gene. The CDR3 runs to 13 residues. For the CDR3, the DNA is TGTGCTAGTGGGCACAGGGAGGGAGAGACCCAGTACTTC. Protein: CASGHREGETQYF. Full variable domain (missing parts from reference TRBV12-5 and TRBJ2-5): DARVTQTPRHKVTEMGQEVTMRCQPILGHNTVFWYRQTMMQGLELLAYFRNRAPLDDSGMPKDRFSAEMPDATLATLKIQPSEPRDSAVYFCASGHREGETQYFGPGTRLLVL.

This rearrangement joins TRBV18 to TRBJ2-7; 7 positions match TRBD1. The CDR3 contains 14 residues. The V gene end was trimmed by 5 bases and the J gene end by 1 base; junction bases not matched to a gene: 5. Germline-derived CDR1 and CDR2 are KGHSH and LQKENI. Here the CDR3 reads CASSSLTGSYEQYF. In nucleotides, the CDR3 is TGTGCCAGCTCATCTCTGACAGGGTCCTACGAGCAGTACTTC.

The rearrangement uses TRBV7-9 and TRBJ1-2; TRBD1 matches 8 bases. The CDR3 is made up of 16 amino acids. Germline assignment: CDR1 SEHNR and CDR2 FQNEAQ (reference sequence). V trimming: 5 bases; J trimming: 0 bases; junction bases outside the gene matches: 8. The CDR3 sequence: CASSTPGQETNYGYTF. DNA for the CDR3: TGTGCCAGCAGCACCCCGGGACAGGAGACTAACTATGGCTACACCTTC.